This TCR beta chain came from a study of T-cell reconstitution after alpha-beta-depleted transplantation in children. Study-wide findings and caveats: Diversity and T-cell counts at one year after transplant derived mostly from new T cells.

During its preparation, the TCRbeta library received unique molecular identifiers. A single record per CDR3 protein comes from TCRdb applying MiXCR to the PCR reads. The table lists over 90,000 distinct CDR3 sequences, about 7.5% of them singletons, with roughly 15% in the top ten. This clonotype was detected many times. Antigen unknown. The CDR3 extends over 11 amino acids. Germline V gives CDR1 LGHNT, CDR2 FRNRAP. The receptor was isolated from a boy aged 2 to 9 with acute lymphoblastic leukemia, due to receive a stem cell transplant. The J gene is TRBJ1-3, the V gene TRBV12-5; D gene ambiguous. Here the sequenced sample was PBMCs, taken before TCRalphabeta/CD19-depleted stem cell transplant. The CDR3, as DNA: TGTGGATCCGGGCCAGGAAACACCATATATTTT. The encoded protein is CGSGPGNTIYF.